This T cell receptor (beta chain) was recovered during a study of blood T cell repertoires in COVID-19. As for the study in general: Sources were T cells, B-cell-depleted T cells, or PBMCs; the material itself was cDNA or gDNA.

Per the original methods: Reference gene primers were amplified, and this amplification served to estimate nucleated cell counts. Repertoires were generated with immunoSEQ multiplex PCR, while TCRdb's copy carries only in-frame clones and drops some. V and J calls and clone size are as listed in that table; D and trimming were resolved from the DNA. This table holds more than 75,000 clones, over 75% found once. Source material: peripheral blood. This receptor was obtained from a woman of 80 years or more with active or convalescent COVID-19.

The CDR3 bases are TGTGCCAGCATACAGACCTCAGGGGGTTACAATGAGCAGTTCTTC. Its translation is CASIQTSGGYNEQFF. V gene TRBV11-2 combines with J gene TRBJ2-1, with 7 positions matching TRBD1. The CDR3 covers 15 residues. V gave up 7 bases and J gave up 4 bases; unmatched junction bases: 10. From germline, CDR1 is SGHAT and CDR2 FQNNGV.